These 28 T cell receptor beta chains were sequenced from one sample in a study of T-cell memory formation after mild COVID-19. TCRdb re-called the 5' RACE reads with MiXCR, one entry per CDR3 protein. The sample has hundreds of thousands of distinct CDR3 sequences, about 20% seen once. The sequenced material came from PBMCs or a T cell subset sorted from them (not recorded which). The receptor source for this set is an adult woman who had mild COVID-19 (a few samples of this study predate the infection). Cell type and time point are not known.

CDR3 sequence: CSARDMRTSKETQYF. The CDR3 bases are TGCAGTGCTAGAGATATGAGGACCTCCAAAGAGACCCAGTACTTC. The chain joins TRBV20-1 to TRBJ2-5, with D unclear. CDR1 is DFQATT and CDR2 is SNEGSKA in the germline V gene (reference sequence). V was pared by 0 bases and J by 3 bases, with 14 bases between. The CDR3 sequence is 15 residues long.

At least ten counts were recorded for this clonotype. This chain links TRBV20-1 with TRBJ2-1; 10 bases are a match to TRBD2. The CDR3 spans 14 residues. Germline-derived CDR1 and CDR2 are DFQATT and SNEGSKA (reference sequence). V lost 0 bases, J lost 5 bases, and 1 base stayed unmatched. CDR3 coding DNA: TGCAGTGCTAGAGAAGCGGGGGGGCACAATGAGCAGTTCTTC. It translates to CSAREAGGHNEQFF.

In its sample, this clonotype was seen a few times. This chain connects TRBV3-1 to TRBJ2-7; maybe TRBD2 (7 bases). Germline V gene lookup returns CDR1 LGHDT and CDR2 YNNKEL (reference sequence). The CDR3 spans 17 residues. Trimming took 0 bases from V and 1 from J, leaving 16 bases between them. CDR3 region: CASSQDPGGGLSYEQYF. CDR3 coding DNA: TGTGCCAGCAGCCAAGATCCGGGGGGCGGACTATCCTACGAGCAGTACTTC.

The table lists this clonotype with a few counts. CDR3 nucleotide sequence: TGTGCCAGCAGCCCCACCGACAGGGACTCCTACGAGCAGTACTTC. Translation: CASSPTDRDSYEQYF. The chain recombines TRBV5-6 with TRBJ2-7; 7 bases align to TRBD1. The trim removed 4 bases at V and 0 bases at J, leaving 7 bases unmatched. The V gene's germline CDR1 is SGHDT and CDR2 YYEEEE. The CDR3 has 15 amino acids.

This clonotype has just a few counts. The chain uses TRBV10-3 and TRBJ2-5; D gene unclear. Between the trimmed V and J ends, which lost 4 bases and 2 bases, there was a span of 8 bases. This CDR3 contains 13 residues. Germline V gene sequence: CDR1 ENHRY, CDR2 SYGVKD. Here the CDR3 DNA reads TGTGCCATCAGTGTCGAACTGCAAGAGACCCAGTACTTC. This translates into CAISVELQETQYF.

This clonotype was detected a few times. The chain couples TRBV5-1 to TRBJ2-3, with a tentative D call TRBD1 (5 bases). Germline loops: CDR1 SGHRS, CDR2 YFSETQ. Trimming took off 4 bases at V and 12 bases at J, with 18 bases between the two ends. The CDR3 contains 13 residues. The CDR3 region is CASSTPQAPAQYF. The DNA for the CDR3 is TGCGCCAGCAGCACCCCACAGGCCCCAGCACAGTATTTT.

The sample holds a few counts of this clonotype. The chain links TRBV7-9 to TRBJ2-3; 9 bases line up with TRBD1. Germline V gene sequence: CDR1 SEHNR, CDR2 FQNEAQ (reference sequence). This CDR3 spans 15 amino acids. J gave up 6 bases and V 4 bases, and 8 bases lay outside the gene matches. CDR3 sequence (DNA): TGTGCCAGCAGCTCCGACAGGGGGAAGGCGGATACGCAGTATTTT. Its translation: CASSSDRGKADTQYF.

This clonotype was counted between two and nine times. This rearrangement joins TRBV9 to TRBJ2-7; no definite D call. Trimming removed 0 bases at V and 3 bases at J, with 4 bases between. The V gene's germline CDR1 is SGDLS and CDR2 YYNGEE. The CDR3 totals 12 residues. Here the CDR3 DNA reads TGTGCCAGCAGCGTAGACAACTACGAGCAGTACTTC. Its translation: CASSVDNYEQYF.

The CDR3 DNA follows: TGTGCCAGCAGTTTACGGAAGGGGGCCACAGATACGCAGTATTTT. It is translated as CASSLRKGATDTQYF. The rearrangement uses TRBV12-3 or TRBV12-4 and TRBJ2-3; 7 positions agree with TRBD1. The CDR3 is 15 amino acids. The V segment lost 2 bases and the J segment 2 bases; nucleotides outside the gene matches: 4.

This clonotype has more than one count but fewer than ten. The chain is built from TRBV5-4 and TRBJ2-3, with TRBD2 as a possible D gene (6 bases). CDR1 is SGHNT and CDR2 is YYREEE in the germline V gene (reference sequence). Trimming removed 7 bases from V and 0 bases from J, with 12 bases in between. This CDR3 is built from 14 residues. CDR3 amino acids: CASGGSESTDTQYF. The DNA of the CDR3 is TGTGCCAGCGGGGGGTCCGAAAGCACAGATACGCAGTATTTT.

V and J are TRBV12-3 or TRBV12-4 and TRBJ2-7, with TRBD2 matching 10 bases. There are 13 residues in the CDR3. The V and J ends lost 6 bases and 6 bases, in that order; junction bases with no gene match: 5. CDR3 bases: TGTGCCAGCAGCAAGCGGGAGGGTTTCGAGCAGTACTTC. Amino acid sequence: CASSKREGFEQYF.

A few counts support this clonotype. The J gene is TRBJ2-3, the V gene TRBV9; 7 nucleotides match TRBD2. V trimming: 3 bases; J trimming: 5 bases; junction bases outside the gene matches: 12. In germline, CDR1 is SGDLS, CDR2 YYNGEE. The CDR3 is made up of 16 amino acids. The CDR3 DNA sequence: TGTGCCAGCAGCGCATACCTTCGGAGCGGGGTAGATACGCAGTATTTT. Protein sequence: CASSAYLRSGVDTQYF. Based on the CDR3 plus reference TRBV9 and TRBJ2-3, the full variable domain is DSGVTQTPKHLITATGQRVTLRCSPRSGDLSVYWYQQSLDQGLQFLIQYYNGEERAKGNILERFSAQQFPDLHSELNLSSLELGDSALYFCASSAYLRSGVDTQYFGPGTRLTVL.

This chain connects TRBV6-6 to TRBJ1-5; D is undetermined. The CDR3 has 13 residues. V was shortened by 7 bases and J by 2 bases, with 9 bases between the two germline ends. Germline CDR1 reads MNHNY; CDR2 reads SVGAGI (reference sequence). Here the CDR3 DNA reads TGTGCCAGCATGGAGCACGGCAATCAGCCCCAGCATTTT. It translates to CASMEHGNQPQHF.

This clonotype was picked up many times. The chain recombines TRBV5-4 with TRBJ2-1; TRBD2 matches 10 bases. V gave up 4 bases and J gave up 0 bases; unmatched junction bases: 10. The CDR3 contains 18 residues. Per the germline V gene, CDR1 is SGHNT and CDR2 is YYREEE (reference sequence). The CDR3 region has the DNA TGTGCCAGCAGCGGGGTGGGGACTAGCGTTTCCTCCTACAATGAGCAGTTCTTC. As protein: CASSGVGTSVSSYNEQFF.

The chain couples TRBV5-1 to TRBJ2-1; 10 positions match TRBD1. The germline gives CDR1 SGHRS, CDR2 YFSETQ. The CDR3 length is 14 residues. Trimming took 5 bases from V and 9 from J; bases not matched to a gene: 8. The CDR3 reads CASSRGTGEGEQFF. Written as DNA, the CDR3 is TGCGCCAGCAGTCGAGGGACAGGGGAAGGTGAGCAGTTCTTC.

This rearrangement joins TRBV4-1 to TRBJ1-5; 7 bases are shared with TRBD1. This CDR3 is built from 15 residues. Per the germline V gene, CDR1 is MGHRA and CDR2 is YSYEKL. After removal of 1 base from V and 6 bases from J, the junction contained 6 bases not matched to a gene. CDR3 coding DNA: TGCGCCAGCAGCCAAGCAGGGGGGGCAGGTCAGCCCCAGCATTTT. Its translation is CASSQAGGAGQPQHF.

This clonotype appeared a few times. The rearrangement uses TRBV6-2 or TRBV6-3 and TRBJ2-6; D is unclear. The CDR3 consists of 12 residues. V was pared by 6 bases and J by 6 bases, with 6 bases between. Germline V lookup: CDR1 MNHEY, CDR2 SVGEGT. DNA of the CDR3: TGTGCCAGCAGCCAAGAGGCCAACGTCCTGACTTTC. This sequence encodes CASSQEANVLTF.

The CDR3 sequence: CALGDTNYEQYF. CDR3 sequence (DNA): TGTGCCTTAGGGGACACGAACTACGAGCAGTACTTC. V and J are TRBV30 and TRBJ2-7, with D perhaps matching TRBD1 (6 bases). The CDR3 sequence is 12 residues long. Trimming left V 7 bases short and J 3 bases short, with 13 bases between. The germline V gene has CDR1 GTSNPN and CDR2 SVGIG (reference sequence).

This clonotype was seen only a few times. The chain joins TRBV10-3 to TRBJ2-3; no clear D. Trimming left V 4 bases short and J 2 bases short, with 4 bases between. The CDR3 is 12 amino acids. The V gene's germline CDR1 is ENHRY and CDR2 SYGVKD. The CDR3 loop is CAISGDTDTQYF. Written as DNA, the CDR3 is TGTGCCATCAGTGGTGACACAGATACGCAGTATTTT.

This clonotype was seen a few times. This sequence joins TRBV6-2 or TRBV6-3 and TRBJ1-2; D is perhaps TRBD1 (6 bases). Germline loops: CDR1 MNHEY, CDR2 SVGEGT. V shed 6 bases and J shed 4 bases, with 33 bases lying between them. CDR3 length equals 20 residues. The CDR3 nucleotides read TGTGCCAGCAGGCGGTCACGTAACCCCCTCACCGGACAGCTTGTCTATGGCTACACCTTC. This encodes CASRRSRNPLTGQLVYGYTF.

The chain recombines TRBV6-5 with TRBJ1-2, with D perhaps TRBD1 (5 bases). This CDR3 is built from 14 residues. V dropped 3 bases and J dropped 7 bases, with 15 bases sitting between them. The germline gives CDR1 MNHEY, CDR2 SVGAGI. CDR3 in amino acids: CASSYSQGYSGYTF. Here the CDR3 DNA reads TGTGCCAGCAGTTATAGTCAGGGATATAGTGGCTACACCTTC.

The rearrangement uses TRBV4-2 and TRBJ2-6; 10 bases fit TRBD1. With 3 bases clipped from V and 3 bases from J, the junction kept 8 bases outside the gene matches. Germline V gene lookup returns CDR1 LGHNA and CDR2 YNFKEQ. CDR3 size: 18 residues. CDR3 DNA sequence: TGTGCCAGCAGCCAGGCCGACAGGGGGCTAAGTGGGGCCAACGTCCTGACTTTC. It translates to CASSQADRGLSGANVLTF.

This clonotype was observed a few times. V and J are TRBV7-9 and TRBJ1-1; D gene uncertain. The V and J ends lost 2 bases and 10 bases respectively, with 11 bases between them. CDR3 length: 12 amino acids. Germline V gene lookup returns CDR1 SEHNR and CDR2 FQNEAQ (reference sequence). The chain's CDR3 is CASSLPLLVAFF. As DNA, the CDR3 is TGTGCCAGCAGCTTACCCCTATTAGTAGCTTTCTTT.

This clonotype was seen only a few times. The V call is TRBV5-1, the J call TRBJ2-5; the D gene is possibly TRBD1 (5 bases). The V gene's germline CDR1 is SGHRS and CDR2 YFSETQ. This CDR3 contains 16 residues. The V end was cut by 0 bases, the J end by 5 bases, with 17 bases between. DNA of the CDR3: TGCGCCAGCAGCTTGGCCTGGGCCAGGGTGAGGGAGACCCAGTACTTC. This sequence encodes CASSLAWARVRETQYF.

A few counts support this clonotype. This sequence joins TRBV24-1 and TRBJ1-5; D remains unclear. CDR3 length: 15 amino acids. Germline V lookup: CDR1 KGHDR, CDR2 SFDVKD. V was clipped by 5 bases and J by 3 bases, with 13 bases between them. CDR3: CATSVNSDFNQPQHF. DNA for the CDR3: TGTGCCACCAGTGTCAACAGTGACTTCAATCAGCCCCAGCATTTT.

Here the CDR3 DNA reads TGTGCCAGCAGCTTTTCGCGGGCTAGCTCCTACGAGCAGTACTTC. Residues: CASSFSRASSYEQYF. The V gene is TRBV11-3, the J gene TRBJ2-7, with D perhaps TRBD2 (5 bases). V was shortened by 3 bases and J by 0 bases, with 12 bases between the two germline ends. The V gene's germline CDR1 is SGHNT and CDR2 YENEEA. This CDR3 contains 15 residues. The full variable domain, completed using reference TRBV11-3 and TRBJ2-7, is EAGVVQSPRYKIIEKKQPVAFWCNPISGHNTLYWYLQNLGQGPELLIRYENEEAVDDSQLPKDRFSAERLKGVDSTLKIQPAELGDSAVYLCASSFSRASSYEQYFGPGTRLTVT.

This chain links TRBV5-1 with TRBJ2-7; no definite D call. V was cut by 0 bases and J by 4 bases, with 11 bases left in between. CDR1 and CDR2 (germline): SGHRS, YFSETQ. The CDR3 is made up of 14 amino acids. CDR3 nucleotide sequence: TGCGCCAGCAGCTTGGTAGACGCACCTTACGAGCAGTACTTC. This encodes CASSLVDAPYEQYF.

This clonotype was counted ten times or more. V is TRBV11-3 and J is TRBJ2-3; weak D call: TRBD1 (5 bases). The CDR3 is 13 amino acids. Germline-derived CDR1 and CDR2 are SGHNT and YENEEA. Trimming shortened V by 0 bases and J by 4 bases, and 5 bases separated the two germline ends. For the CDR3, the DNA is TGTGCCAGCAGCTTAGACAGGGCAGATACGCAGTATTTT. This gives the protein CASSLDRADTQYF.